This T cell receptor (beta chain) was sequenced during a study of blood T cell repertoires in COVID-19 (dated by TCRdb to 2019 to 2021). About the full investigation: The collaborator samples originated in the United States, Italy and Spain and spanned the acute and convalescent phases of COVID-19. The material from the prospective study consisted of cDNA or gDNA derived from T cells, B-cell-depleted T cells, or PBMCs. The dataset comprised deeply sampled blood TCRbeta repertoires from subjects exposed to, actively infected with, or recovered from COVID-19. The repertoires were made available in a free public database intended to serve as a resource for research on the immune response to SARS-CoV-2. The samples were drawn from two sources: the first 160 participants of the ongoing ImmuneRACE study, and 1,000 to 1,500 subjects contributed by 6 global collaborators. The sample metadata nearly always contained a de-identified subject ID, COVID-19 status, age in years and sex. Where HLA class I and class II types were available, the types were taken from metadata supplied by the sample provider, not from assay-based typing. Overall study outcomes, separate from this receptor: How much clinical and demographic metadata was included differed by source and by participant, and the metadata was provided uncurated.

Collaborating institutions collected whole blood in K2EDTA tubes following their own protocols. Collaborator samples were shipped for TCRbeta analysis as frozen whole blood, isolated PBMCs, or DNA extracted from either sample type. TCRbeta CDR3 regions were amplified from genomic DNA using the immunoSEQ Assay, a bias-controlled multiplex PCR. In the original analysis: Nucleated cell counts per sample were estimated from amplification of reference gene primers within the assay. To quantify the absolute abundance of each unique TCRbeta CDR3 rearrangement, sequence reads were collapsed and filtered. For each sample, productive Simpson clonality was calculated as the square root of Simpson's diversity index over productive rearrangements. TCRdb re-hosts the immuneACCESS table, in-frame sequences only. Its copies lack some clones; in the studies checked, an unresolved V gene accounts for under half of them, and the cause for the rest is not known. The V and J calls and the clone size are those of that table, but D and trimming were determined from the DNA. The sample has about 170,000 clones on record, about 86% of them singletons. Of the sample, over 3.5% falls within the top ten clones.

Comments on this clone: The antigen this receptor binds is unknown. Per-base quality was not reported, and no clone a single base away is much larger than it.

The CDR3 numbers 18 residues from cysteine through phenylalanine. The retained sequence is limited to the CDR3, 54 bases, with the frame set at the first base. Clipping removes 0 bases from V and 0 bases from J, with 6 as the unmatched junction base count. According to the germline V gene, CDR1 reads SGDLS and CDR2 reads YYNGEE. The sequence came from a man between 18 and 35 years old with active or convalescent COVID-19. Recombination connected TRBV9 to TRBJ2-6, and TRBD1 matches 7 of the central bases. The sequencing input was peripheral blood. The nucleotides are TGTGCCAGCAGCGTAGGGGGCAGGGGGACCTCTGGGGCCAACGTCCTGACTTTC. It codes for CASSVGGRGTSGANVLTF.